Listed here are 26 T cell receptor beta chains from one sample, sequenced in a study of blood T cell repertoires in COVID-19. Sequencing was performed with immunoSEQ multiplex PCR; in TCRdb, only in-frame clones are kept and a portion is missing. In the table there are 9,500 to 11,000 clones, around 80% of which are singletons. Sequenced sample: peripheral blood. Source of these receptors: a man in his 70s with active COVID-19.

The chain uses TRBV5-1 and TRBJ2-7; TRBD1 agrees at 7 bases. Germline CDR1 reads SGHRS; CDR2 reads YFSETQ. J gave up 6 bases and V 0 bases, and 6 bases lay outside the gene matches. CDR3 size: 14 residues. The CDR3 region is CASSLVDRVSEQYF. The CDR3 DNA is TGCGCCAGCAGCTTGGTTGACAGGGTAAGCGAGCAGTACTTC.

This clone was counted between two and nine times. The chain combines TRBV5-1 with TRBJ1-2; no definite D call. The CDR3 runs to 14 residues. V was pared by 0 bases and J by 4 bases, with 10 bases between. Per the germline V gene, CDR1 is SGHRS and CDR2 is YFSETQ. This CDR3 reads CASSLAGTGYGYTF. The CDR3 bases are TGCGCCAGCAGCTTGGCCGGTACTGGCTATGGCTACACCTTC.

This chain uses TRBV6-6 with TRBJ2-1; 10 bases are a match to TRBD1. There are 20 residues in the CDR3. Unmatched junction bases numbered 25, after V lost 6 bases and J lost 8 bases. Germline lookup yields CDR1 MNHNY and CDR2 SVGAGI (reference sequence). The CDR3 here is CASSNLGRRTGTGAGDEQFF. The CDR3 nucleotides are TGTGCCAGCAGCAACCTTGGAAGACGAACCGGGACAGGGGCGGGGGATGAGCAGTTCTTC.

The genes are TRBV10-3 and TRBJ1-2; D gene unclear. Trimming took off 8 bases at V and 6 bases at J, with 7 bases between the two ends. The CDR3 contains 10 residues. Germline V CDR1 and CDR2: ENHRY, SYGVKD. The DNA of the CDR3 is TGTGCCATCGGTGTCGATGGCTACACCTTC. It specifies CAIGVDGYTF.

The chain has TRBV3-1 (or the pseudogene TRBV3-2) and TRBJ2-7; D unresolved. Germline-derived CDR1 and CDR2 are LGHDT and YNNKEL (reference sequence). With 7 bases removed from V and 0 bases from J, the gap between germline ends came to 13 bases. CDR3 length equals 14 residues. The CDR3 coding sequence is TGTGCCAGCACTCGCGCGAGTAGCTCCTACGAGCAGTACTTC. Translation gives CASTRASSSYEQYF.

This sequence joins TRBV5-1 and TRBJ1-2, with D possibly being TRBD1 (5 bases). Trimming took 4 bases from V and 4 from J, leaving 20 bases between them. The germline gives CDR1 SGHRS, CDR2 YFSETQ. The CDR3 is made up of 16 amino acids. The CDR3 DNA reads TGCGCCAGCAGCGTCGGGACTCTGGTTGGCGGCTATGGCTACACCTTC. It specifies CASSVGTLVGGYGYTF. Together with reference TRBV5-1 and TRBJ1-2, the CDR3 gives the full variable domain: KAGVTQTPRYLIKTRGQQVTLSCSPISGHRSVSWYQQTPGQGLQFLFEYFSETQRNKGNFPGRFSGRQFSNSRSEMNVSTLELGDSALYLCASSVGTLVGGYGYTFGSGTRLTVV.

The CDR3 region is CASSFLRRGVSYEQYF. As DNA, the CDR3 is TGTGCCAGCAGTTTCCTACGACGGGGGGTTTCCTACGAGCAGTACTTC. The chain is built from TRBV28 and TRBJ2-7, with 7 bases fitting TRBD2. CDR1 is MDHEN, CDR2 SYDVKM, per germline. The CDR3 is 16 amino acids. Losses at the gene ends were 3 bases for V and 1 base for J; bases not matched to a gene: 9.

This clone has just one count. This rearrangement joins TRBV29-1 to TRBJ2-3, with D hard to call. Trimming took off 2 bases at V and 6 bases at J, with 15 bases between the two ends. Germline CDR1 is SQVTM and CDR2 is ANQGSEA. The CDR3 is made up of 14 amino acids. This chain's CDR3 is CSVERPLTGDTQYF. CDR3 DNA sequence: TGCAGCGTTGAAAGGCCCTTAACCGGGGATACGCAGTATTTT.

The chain is built from TRBV6-5 and TRBJ2-2; 7 positions agree with TRBD2. CDR3 size: 13 residues. The germline CDR1 and CDR2 sequences are MNHEY and SVGAGI. After removal of 6 bases from V and 7 bases from J, the junction contained 5 bases not matched to a gene. The CDR3 reads CASRRLALGELFF. CDR3 nucleotides: TGTGCCAGCAGGCGACTAGCACTCGGGGAGCTGTTTTTT.

The J gene is TRBJ2-3, the V gene TRBV7-2; 7 bases map to TRBD2. CDR1 is SGHTA, CDR2 FQGNSA, per germline. The CDR3 spans 14 residues. After removal of 5 bases from V and 11 bases from J, the junction contained 13 bases not matched to a gene. The CDR3 DNA reads as TGTGCCAGCAGCAGACCTGGCGGGGCGGGAGAGCAGTATTTT. It is translated as CASSRPGGAGEQYF.

The chain employs TRBV9 and TRBJ2-3, with 8 bases aligning to TRBD2. V lost 3 bases, J lost 1 base, and 16 bases stayed unmatched. This CDR3 contains 19 residues. Germline CDR1 SGDLS, CDR2 YYNGEE. The CDR3 bases are TGTGCCAGCAGCGCCCCAATACGGGCGGGGGGACTGGGCACAGATACGCAGTATTTT. Residues: CASSAPIRAGGLGTDTQYF.

The genes are TRBV12-3 or TRBV12-4 and TRBJ2-7, with 7 bases fitting TRBD1. The CDR3 contains 13 residues. With 3 bases clipped from V and 4 bases from J, the junction kept 3 bases outside the gene matches. The CDR3 bases are TGTGCCAGCAGTTTTAACAGGGGATACGAGCAGTACTTC. It yields the protein CASSFNRGYEQYF.

The CDR3: CASSPTGTAGNEAFF. CDR3 coding DNA: TGCGCCAGCAGCCCAACCGGGACAGCCGGAAATGAAGCTTTCTTT. The rearrangement links TRBV5-1 to TRBJ1-1, with TRBD1 matching 7 bases. The CDR3 is made up of 15 amino acids. CDR1 and CDR2 (germline): SGHRS, YFSETQ. The V and J ends lost 4 bases and 7 bases, in that order; junction bases with no gene match: 13.

The rearrangement uses TRBV5-5 and TRBJ1-3, with D unresolved. The V gene lost 2 bases and the J gene lost 2 bases, with 8 bases spanning the gap. CDR3 size: 14 residues. Germline-derived CDR1 and CDR2 are SGHKS and YYEKEE (reference sequence). The CDR3 loop reads CASSLEGPGNTIYF. The CDR3 coding sequence is TGTGCCAGCAGCTTAGAGGGCCCTGGAAACACCATATATTTT.

V gene TRBV12-2 combines with J gene TRBJ2-7; the D call in the table, TRBD2, was not verified against the DNA. TRBV12-2 is noted as a pseudogene. This CDR3 region has 14 residues. This chain's CDR3 is CATLTQFRGYEQYF. The CDR3 nucleotides read TGTGCAACTCTGACACAGTTTCGGGGCTACGAGCAGTACTTC.

Remarks on this clone: The same CDR3 can be traced to other DNA sequences in this sample. The genes are TRBV5-8 and TRBJ2-1; 8 nucleotides match TRBD1. CDR1 and CDR2 from the germline V gene are SGHTS and YDEGEE. The CDR3 runs 14 residues. The V segment lost 6 bases and the J segment 4 bases; nucleotides outside the gene matches: 6. The CDR3: CASNRQGLYNEQFF. The CDR3 bases are TGTGCCAGCAACCGACAGGGGCTGTACAATGAGCAGTTCTTC.

This rearrangement joins TRBV6-5 to TRBJ2-1; TRBD1 aligns across 10 bases. CDR3 length equals 16 residues. Germline V lookup: CDR1 MNHEY, CDR2 SVGAGI. The junction had 3 bases not matched to a gene; V was cut back by 4 bases and J by 0 bases. The CDR3 nucleotides are TGTGCCAGCAGTTCCCGGACAGGGGGCTCCTACAATGAGCAGTTCTTC. Translating it yields CASSSRTGGSYNEQFF.

This chain uses TRBV5-6 with TRBJ2-2, with a weak D call TRBD2 (5 bases). The germline V gene has CDR1 SGHDT and CDR2 YYEEEE. The V and J ends lost 4 bases and 2 bases respectively, with 18 bases between them. The CDR3 runs to 17 residues. In DNA form, the CDR3 reads TGTGCCAGCAGCCCCCAACCGGGGTTGCCAAACACCGGGGAGCTGTTTTTT. Translated, it gives CASSPQPGLPNTGELFF. Based on the CDR3 plus reference TRBV5-6 and TRBJ2-2, the full variable domain is DAGVTQSPTHLIKTRGQQVTLRCSPKSGHDTVSWYQQALGQGPQFIFQYYEEEERQRGNFPDRFSGHQFPNYSSELNVNALLLGDSALYLCASSPQPGLPNTGELFFGEGSRLTVL.

CDR3 sequence reads: CASSLGGLDEQYF. CDR3 coding DNA: TGTGCCAGCAGCTTAGGGGGGCTTGACGAGCAGTACTTC. This chain joins TRBV7-7 and TRBJ2-7, with D possibly TRBD1 on 6 matching bases. Trimming removed 1 base from V and 5 bases from J, with 9 bases in between. Germline CDR1 is SSHAT and CDR2 is FNYEAQ (reference sequence). This CDR3 is 13 amino acids long.

The chain uses TRBV4-1 and TRBJ2-3; TRBD2 matches 11 bases. The germline V gene has CDR1 MGHRA and CDR2 YSYEKL. J gave up 0 bases and V 6 bases, and 5 bases lay outside the gene matches. This CDR3 comprises 16 residues. The CDR3 spells CASSLGLADSTDTQYF. CDR3 DNA: TGCGCCAGCAGTCTGGGACTAGCGGATAGCACAGATACGCAGTATTTT.

This chain joins TRBV7-9 and TRBJ2-2; D may be TRBD1 (6 bases). CDR1 is SEHNR, CDR2 FQNEAQ, per germline (reference sequence). V dropped 5 bases and J dropped 8 bases, with 21 bases sitting between them. The CDR3 runs 16 residues. This chain's CDR3 is CASSRADRSIEGELFF. The DNA of the CDR3 is TGTGCCAGCAGCCGAGCCGACAGGAGCATTGAAGGGGAGCTGTTTTTT. Complete variable domain (other parts from reference TRBV7-9 and TRBJ2-2): DTGVSQNPRHKITKRGQNVTFRCDPISEHNRLYWYRQTLGQGPEFLTYFQNEAQLEKSRLLSDRFSAERPKGSFSTLEIQRTEQGDSAMYLCASSRADRSIEGELFFGEGSRLTVL.

The chain recombines TRBV6-5 with TRBJ1-2; 9 bases fit TRBD1. Trimming cost V 2 bases and J 7 bases; bases outside gene matches: 5. There are 14 residues in the CDR3. CDR1 is MNHEY and CDR2 is SVGAGI in the germline V gene. The CDR3 here is CASSYTGQGVGYTF. In DNA, the CDR3 is TGTGCCAGCAGTTACACGGGACAGGGAGTTGGCTACACCTTC.

V usage is TRBV7-8 and J usage is TRBJ2-7; TRBD2 aligns across 13 bases. The CDR3 has 17 amino acids. V shed 5 bases and J 6 bases; nucleotides not matched to a gene: 13. Germline CDR1 and CDR2: SGHVS and FQNEAQ. CDR3 region: CASSTQIPTSGGSEQYF. The DNA of the CDR3 is TGTGCCAGCAGCACACAAATCCCGACTAGCGGGGGGAGCGAGCAGTACTTC.

The V call is TRBV6-5, the J call TRBJ2-5; the match to TRBD2 covers 13 bases. V shed 5 bases, J shed 6 bases, and the junction held 6 bases outside the gene matches. The CDR3 is 15 residues long. Germline V CDR1 and CDR2: MNHEY, SVGAGI. CDR3 sequence (DNA): TGTGCCAGCAGTCCACTAGCGGGGGGGCCGAAGACCCAGTACTTC. It specifies CASSPLAGGPKTQYF.

This chain links TRBV5-1 with TRBJ2-2; TRBD2 matches 8 bases. The V and J ends lost 4 bases and 2 bases, in that order; junction bases with no gene match: 4. This CDR3 is 15 amino acids long. Per germline, CDR1 SGHRS and CDR2 YFSETQ. The CDR3 bases are TGCGCCAGCAGCGTTGCGGGGGGCAACACCGGGGAGCTGTTTTTT. Translation gives CASSVAGGNTGELFF.

V gene TRBV3-1 (or the pseudogene TRBV3-2) combines with J gene TRBJ2-7, with TRBD1 matching 8 bases. Looked up from germline, CDR1 is LGHDT and CDR2 is YNNKEL (reference sequence). V was pared by 3 bases and J by 5 bases, with 9 bases of the junction left unmatched. This CDR3 has 15 amino acids. The CDR3 loop is CASSQDTGTGNEQYF. CDR3 DNA sequence: TGTGCCAGCAGCCAGGACACCGGGACAGGCAACGAGCAGTACTTC.